The 23 T cell receptor beta chains listed next were all sequenced from one sample in a study of technical replicates of blood from a few donors. The assay was immunoSEQ multiplex PCR, and TCRdb's table has in-frame clones only and misses some. There are roughly 68,000 clones in the sample; under 98% occur only once, and 0.25% to 0.3% lies in the top ten. Sequencing used T cells isolated from PBMCs. The receptors originated from a human donor in good health.

The chain joins TRBV30 to TRBJ1-6; 8 positions match TRBD1. J was trimmed by 10 bases and V by 3 bases; bases with no gene match: 5. This CDR3 has 13 amino acids. Germline-derived CDR1 and CDR2 are GTSNPN and SVGIG (reference sequence). The CDR3 spells CAWRLTGGSPLHF. The CDR3 bases are TGTGCCTGGAGATTAACAGGGGGATCACCCCTCCACTTT.

The chain joins TRBV7-9 to TRBJ2-7; 10 nucleotides agree with TRBD1. CDR1 SEHNR and CDR2 FQNEAQ come from the germline V gene (reference sequence). The CDR3 is 15 residues long. V lost 3 bases and J lost 7; bases outside the gene matches: 9. The CDR3 loop reads CASSFARQGAEEQYF. CDR3 DNA sequence: TGTGCCAGCAGCTTCGCCCGACAGGGGGCGGAGGAGCAGTACTTC.

The V and J genes are TRBV5-1 and TRBJ2-1; the match to TRBD2 covers 9 bases. Germline CDR1 is SGHRS and CDR2 is YFSETQ. The CDR3 has 16 amino acids. Unmatched junction bases numbered 7, after V lost 3 bases and J lost 3 bases. DNA for the CDR3: TGCGCCAGCAGCTCCTCTACTAGCGGGCTCTACAATGAGCAGTTCTTC. Amino acid sequence: CASSSSTSGLYNEQFF. Filled out from reference TRBV5-1 and TRBJ2-1, the complete variable domain reads KAGVTQTPRYLIKTRGQQVTLSCSPISGHRSVSWYQQTPGQGLQFLFEYFSETQRNKGNFPGRFSGRQFSNSRSEMNVSTLELGDSALYLCASSSSTSGLYNEQFFGPGTRLTVL.

This rearrangement joins TRBV4-2 to TRBJ2-7; 7 bases match TRBD2. The CDR3 is 14 residues long. Losses at the gene ends were 0 bases for V and 6 bases for J; bases not matched to a gene: 5. The germline V gene encodes CDR1 LGHNA and CDR2 YNFKEQ. The CDR3 protein is CASSQEREWGEQYF. The CDR3 DNA reads as TGTGCCAGCAGCCAAGAGCGGGAGTGGGGCGAGCAGTACTTC.

CDR3 protein: CATSRGMELAGPGNEQFF. Written as DNA, the CDR3 is TGTGCCACCAGCAGAGGTATGGAACTAGCGGGACCGGGGAATGAGCAGTTCTTC. The J gene is TRBJ2-1, the V gene TRBV15; 10 positions match TRBD2. After removal of 1 base from V and 7 bases from J, the junction contained 13 bases not matched to a gene. This CDR3 is 18 amino acids long. In germline, CDR1 is LNHNV, CDR2 YYDKDF (reference sequence).

CDR3 nucleotide sequence: TGTGCCAGCAGCTTTGCGGGGTTTGGCTACGAGCAGTACTTC. This gives the protein CASSFAGFGYEQYF. This chain joins TRBV7-9 and TRBJ2-7, with D maybe TRBD2 (6 bases). The V end was cut by 3 bases, the J end by 3 bases, with 12 bases between. This CDR3 has 14 residues. Germline V lookup: CDR1 SEHNR, CDR2 FQNEAQ (reference sequence). Together with reference TRBV7-9 and TRBJ2-7, the CDR3 gives the full variable domain: DTGVSQNPRHKITKRGQNVTFRCDPISEHNRLYWYRQTLGQGPEFLTYFQNEAQLEKSRLLSDRFSAERPKGSFSTLEIQRTEQGDSAMYLCASSFAGFGYEQYFGPGTRLTVT.

The V and J genes are TRBV5-1 and TRBJ2-1; D may be TRBD2 (5 bases). The germline CDR1 and CDR2 sequences are SGHRS and YFSETQ. The CDR3 runs to 14 residues. V shed 2 bases and J shed 2 bases, with 8 bases lying between them. CDR3 nucleotides: TGCGCCAGCAGCTTAGACGGGACCTACAATGAGCAGTTCTTC. Encoded protein: CASSLDGTYNEQFF.

This chain connects TRBV4-1 to TRBJ2-2; D unclear. Trimming stripped 4 bases from V and 2 bases from J, with 17 bases between. This CDR3 has 17 residues. Germline V gene lookup returns CDR1 MGHRA and CDR2 YSYEKL. In nucleotides, the CDR3 is TGCGCCAGCAGCCCTTCAACTTGGGCTACCAACACCGGGGAGCTGTTTTTT. This codes for CASSPSTWATNTGELFF.

The V and J genes are TRBV27 and TRBJ2-7; 7 bases are shared with TRBD2. The CDR3 spans 15 residues. The J segment lost 2 bases and the V segment lost 1 base, leaving 5 bases of the junction unmatched. CDR1 is MNHEY, CDR2 SMNVEV, per germline (reference sequence). The CDR3 region has the DNA TGTGCCAGCAGTTTATGGGCGGGAGAGCCCTACGAGCAGTACTTC. Translating it yields CASSLWAGEPYEQYF.

The chain has TRBV11-2 and TRBJ2-3; D might be TRBD2 (5 bases). The CDR3 is made up of 15 amino acids. The V end was cut by 1 base, the J end by 1 base, with 9 bases between. Germline V gives CDR1 SGHAT, CDR2 FQNNGV. The CDR3 coding sequence is TGTGCCAGCAGCTTAGGAGAGGGTGGCACAGATACGCAGTATTTT. Translating it yields CASSLGEGGTDTQYF.

The genes are TRBV19 and TRBJ1-4; D is ambiguous. Trimming removed 5 bases from V and 2 bases from J, with 12 bases in between. The V gene's germline CDR1 is LNHDA and CDR2 SQIVND (reference sequence). The CDR3 extends over 15 amino acids. CDR3 bases: TGTGCCAGTAGTCAGGATGTAGCGACTAATGAAAAACTGTTTTTT. Translated: CASSQDVATNEKLFF.

This rearrangement joins TRBV5-1 to TRBJ1-3, with unresolved D. The germline V gene has CDR1 SGHRS and CDR2 YFSETQ. V lost 4 bases to trimming and J lost 0 bases, with 14 bases between them. The CDR3 spans 16 residues. CDR3 sequence reads: CASSVGLRPSGNTIYF. As DNA, the CDR3 is TGCGCCAGCAGCGTAGGACTGCGACCCTCTGGAAACACCATATATTTT.

The genes are TRBV10-3 and TRBJ2-7; D call uncertain. CDR1 is ENHRY, CDR2 SYGVKD, per germline. This CDR3 is built from 14 residues. V shed 6 bases and J shed 0 bases, with 12 bases lying between them. In nucleotides, the CDR3 is TGTGCCATCAGGATAGAGGAAAGCTCCTACGAGCAGTACTTC. This sequence encodes CAIRIEESSYEQYF.

This clone was recorded only once. The chain couples TRBV15 to TRBJ2-3; D not resolved. Germline V gene lookup returns CDR1 LNHNV and CDR2 YYDKDF (reference sequence). This CDR3 is built from 12 residues. Trimming left V 7 bases short and J 2 bases short, with 7 bases between. CDR3 residues: CATTTDTDTQYF. CDR3 bases: TGTGCCACCACTACTGACACAGATACGCAGTATTTT.

V is TRBV4-3 and J is TRBJ2-3; D call uncertain. There are 15 residues in the CDR3. Trimming cost V 3 bases and J 0 bases, with 10 bases left between them. Germline-derived CDR1 and CDR2 are LGHNA and YSLEER. DNA of the CDR3: TGCGCCAGCAGCCAGTCGTGGCAGAGCACAGATACGCAGTATTTT. This gives the protein CASSQSWQSTDTQYF.

The chain joins TRBV5-6 to TRBJ2-3, with 9 positions matching TRBD2. J was trimmed by 8 bases and V by 3 bases; bases with no gene match: 7. Per the germline V gene, CDR1 is SGHDT and CDR2 is YYEEEE. The CDR3 is 14 amino acids. CDR3 nucleotide sequence: TGTGCCAGCAGCTGGGTAGCGGGAGATTCTACGCAGTATTTT. Translated: CASSWVAGDSTQYF. Full variable domain (outside the CDR3, taken from reference TRBV5-6 and TRBJ2-3): DAGVTQSPTHLIKTRGQQVTLRCSPKSGHDTVSWYQQALGQGPQFIFQYYEEEERQRGNFPDRFSGHQFPNYSSELNVNALLLGDSALYLCASSWVAGDSTQYFGPGTRLTVL.

This chain links TRBV6-5 with TRBJ1-2, with 9 bases matching TRBD1. The CDR3 runs to 15 residues. V trimming: 5 bases; J trimming: 3 bases; junction bases outside the gene matches: 7. The germline V gene has CDR1 MNHEY and CDR2 SVGAGI. The chain's CDR3 is CASSGRDRVDYGYTF. The CDR3 DNA sequence: TGTGCCAGCAGTGGACGGGACAGGGTCGACTATGGCTACACCTTC.

V is TRBV6-1 and J is TRBJ1-1; weak D call: TRBD1 (5 bases). Germline V gene sequence: CDR1 MNHNS, CDR2 SASEGT. This CDR3 has 13 amino acids. V lost 7 bases, J lost 6 bases, and 15 bases lay in between. The DNA for the CDR3 is TGTGCCAGCAATTTGGAGGGGTTGGCTGAAGCTTTCTTT. Translation gives CASNLEGLAEAFF.

The CDR3 here is CASSSPFQETQYF. Written as DNA, the CDR3 is TGTGCCAGCAGCTCCCCGTTCCAAGAGACCCAGTACTTC. V usage is TRBV13 and J usage is TRBJ2-5; unclear D gene. CDR1 PRHDT and CDR2 FYEKMQ come from the germline V gene (reference sequence). V was cut by 4 bases and J by 1 base, with 7 bases left in between. This CDR3 is built from 13 residues.

The chain is built from TRBV7-9 and TRBJ1-2, with 10 bases identical to TRBD1. V was pared by 5 bases and J by 8 bases, with 11 bases of the junction left unmatched. The CDR3 sequence is 15 residues long. Germline V gene sequence: CDR1 SEHNR, CDR2 FQNEAQ (reference sequence). The CDR3 DNA sequence: TGTGCCAGCAGCACAGGGGGGACAGGGGTAAGCGGCTACACCTTC. This translates into CASSTGGTGVSGYTF.

This chain uses TRBV30 with TRBJ2-1, with 8 bases fitting TRBD2. The CDR3 sequence is 14 residues long. Germline V lookup: CDR1 GTSNPN, CDR2 SVGIG (reference sequence). V shed 8 bases, J shed 4 bases, and the junction held 10 bases outside the gene matches. The DNA of the CDR3 is TGTGCCCTGGAGGGCCAGCGGGAGTACAATGAGCAGTTCTTC. It specifies CALEGQREYNEQFF.

V gene TRBV10-3 combines with J gene TRBJ1-2, with 9 bases fitting TRBD1. After removal of 3 bases from V and 2 bases from J, the junction contained 1 base not matched to a gene. Germline loops: CDR1 ENHRY, CDR2 SYGVKD. CDR3 length equals 14 residues. This CDR3 is CAISEGTGNYGYTF. DNA for the CDR3: TGTGCCATCAGTGAAGGGACAGGGAACTATGGCTACACCTTC.

The chain is built from TRBV6-5 and TRBJ1-1; 8 bases are a match to TRBD1. V was clipped by 2 bases and J by 0 bases; unmatched bases: 5. Germline V gene data show CDR1 as MNHEY and CDR2 as SVGAGI. The CDR3 runs 16 residues. CDR3 region: CASSYHTRGLNTEAFF. CDR3 coding DNA: TGTGCCAGCAGTTACCACACCAGGGGGCTGAACACTGAAGCTTTCTTT.